The source of this TCR beta chain is a study of cytomegalovirus exposure and HLA in healthy donors. Concerning this clone: Antigen unknown.

Per germline, CDR1 MDHEN and CDR2 SYDVKM. V was shortened by 7 bases and J by 4 bases, with 10 bases between the two germline ends. The CDR3 covers 13 residues. Study conclusions and caveats: It was 160 or so TCR beta chains that were listed as cytomegalovirus-associated. Analysis was carried out at a later point, and it linked a missense DCLRE1C variant to TCR beta V- and J-gene trimming. An analysis that was carried out later associated fewer than 20,000 TCR beta sequences with HLA alleles at 0.05 false discovery rate.

Primers included in the PCR were 60 Vbeta and 13 Jbeta primers. Source study methods: An analysis performed later counted 60 million to 90 million unique TCR beta chains (roughly 9.9 million of them shared). The table came from immunoSEQ multiplex PCR; TCRdb's copy has only in-frame clones and leaves some out. From that table come the V and J calls and clone size; the DNA was used to work out D and trimming. The sample includes 55,000 to 85,000 clones, roughly 85% seen only once; the top ten take roughly 2%. This sequence was found in a woman in her thirties in good health and CMV-seronegative. The V gene is TRBV28, the J gene TRBJ2-2, with D possibly TRBD1 on 5 matching bases. The sequenced sample was PBMCs. As DNA, the CDR3 is TGTGCCAGCATCCTAGGGGTCACCGGGGAGCTGTTTTTT. It encodes CASILGVTGELFF. Filled out from reference TRBV28 and TRBJ2-2, the complete variable domain reads DVKVTQSSRYLVKRTGEKVFLECVQDMDHENMFWYRQDPGLGLRLIYFSYDVKMKEKGDIPEGYSVSREKKERFSLILESASTNQTSMYLCASILGVTGELFFGEGSRLTVL.